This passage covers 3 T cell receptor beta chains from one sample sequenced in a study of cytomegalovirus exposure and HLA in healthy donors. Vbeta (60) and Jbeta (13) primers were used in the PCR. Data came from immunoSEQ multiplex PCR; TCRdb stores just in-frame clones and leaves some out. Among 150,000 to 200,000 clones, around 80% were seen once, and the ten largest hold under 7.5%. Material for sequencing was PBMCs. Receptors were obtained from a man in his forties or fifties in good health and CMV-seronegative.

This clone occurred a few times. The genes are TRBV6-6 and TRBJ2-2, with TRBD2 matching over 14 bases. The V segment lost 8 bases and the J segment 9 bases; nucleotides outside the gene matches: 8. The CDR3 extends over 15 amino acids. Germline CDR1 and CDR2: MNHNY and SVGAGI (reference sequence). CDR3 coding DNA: TGTGCCAGCTCCGGACTAGCGGGGGGAGGACGGGAGCTGTTTTTT. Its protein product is CASSGLAGGGRELFF.

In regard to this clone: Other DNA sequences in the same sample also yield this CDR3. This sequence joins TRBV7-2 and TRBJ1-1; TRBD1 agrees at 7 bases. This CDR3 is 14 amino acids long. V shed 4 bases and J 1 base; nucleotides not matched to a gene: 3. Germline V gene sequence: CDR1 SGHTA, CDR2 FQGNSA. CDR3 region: CASSSQGWNTEAFF. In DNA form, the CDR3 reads TGTGCCAGCAGCTCACAGGGGTGGAACACTGAAGCTTTCTTT.

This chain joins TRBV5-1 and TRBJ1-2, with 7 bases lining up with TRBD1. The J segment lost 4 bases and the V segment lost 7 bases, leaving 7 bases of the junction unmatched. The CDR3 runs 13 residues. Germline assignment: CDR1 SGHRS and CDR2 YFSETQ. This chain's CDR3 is CASGRDSSYGYTF. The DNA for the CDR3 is TGCGCCAGCGGCCGGGACAGTTCCTATGGCTACACCTTC.